The 2 T cell receptor beta chains given below trace back to one sample, sequenced in a study of identical twins. TCRdb recomputed calls from the 5' RACE reads with MiXCR, one row per CDR3 protein. This table holds 450,000 or so distinct CDR3 sequences, 11% to 15% found once. The same data also went into a second study, on yellow fever vaccine responses in identical twins.

Input material: CD4+ T cells sorted from blood. The receptor set was obtained from a woman aged 18-29 years in good health.

The genes are TRBV5-1 and TRBJ2-3; D is uncertain. CDR3 length equals 13 residues. Germline CDR1 is SGHRS and CDR2 is YFSETQ. V lost 0 bases, J lost 5 bases, and 7 bases lay in between. DNA for the CDR3: TGCGCCAGCAGCTTGGATATTTTAGATACGCAGTATTTT. This encodes CASSLDILDTQYF. Variable domain in full (rest from reference TRBV5-1 and TRBJ2-3): KAGVTQTPRYLIKTRGQQVTLSCSPISGHRSVSWYQQTPGQGLQFLFEYFSETQRNKGNFPGRFSGRQFSNSRSEMNVSTLELGDSALYLCASSLDILDTQYFGPGTRLTVL.

J is TRBJ2-3 and V is TRBV25-1; D gene ambiguous. The CDR3 consists of 14 residues. Trimming pared 4 bases from V and 1 base from J, leaving 9 bases between. The germline CDR1 and CDR2 sequences are MGHDK and SYGVNS. The CDR3 nucleotides are TGTGCCAGCAGTGGCCAGCTAGGCACAGATACGCAGTATTTT. Protein sequence: CASSGQLGTDTQYF.